These 27 T cell receptor beta chains share one sample of origin, sequenced in a study of Graves' ophthalmopathy and Graves' hyperthyroidism. Researchers took RNA transcripts and amplified TCR beta CDR3 regions from them. Investigators did first-round RT-PCR with HTBI primers, then second-round multiplex PCR. Each CDR3 protein is one row after TCRdb ran MiXCR on the multiplex PCR reads. The data hold around 590,000 distinct CDR3 sequences, with roughly 39% observed a single time. Source material: peripheral blood or thyroid tissue (not recorded which). Every receptor here comes from an adult man with Graves' hyperthyroidism.

The sample holds many counts of this clonotype. The chain is built from TRBV12-3 or TRBV12-4 and TRBJ2-7; 8 bases agree with TRBD1. The CDR3 runs to 14 residues. With V trimmed by 6 bases and J by 2 bases, 6 bases remained unmatched. In nucleotides, the CDR3 is TGTGCCAGCAGCTTTACAGGGGGGACCTACGAGCAGTACTTC. Its translation is CASSFTGGTYEQYF.

The J gene is TRBJ2-7, the V gene TRBV9, with 9 nucleotides matching TRBD1. The germline V gene encodes CDR1 SGDLS and CDR2 YYNGEE. V lost 3 bases to trimming and J lost 4 bases; unmatched junction nucleotides: 5. The CDR3 length is 14 residues. The CDR3 protein is CASSGPGQGYEQYF. CDR3 coding DNA: TGTGCCAGCAGCGGGCCGGGACAGGGTTACGAGCAGTACTTC.

This clonotype was counted ten times or more. The chain is built from TRBV6-6 and TRBJ2-5; perhaps TRBD2 as D (6 bases). CDR3 length: 13 residues. The V end was cut by 7 bases, the J end by 2 bases, with 11 bases between. The germline CDR1 and CDR2 sequences are MNHNY and SVGAGI (reference sequence). CDR3 amino acids: CASNPGLQETQYF. In nucleotides, the CDR3 is TGTGCCAGCAATCCGGGACTTCAAGAGACCCAGTACTTC.

This clonotype has only a few counts. This sequence joins TRBV27 and TRBJ2-6; D is unresolved. Trimming removed 9 bases from V and 9 bases from J, with 12 bases in between. The germline CDR1 and CDR2 sequences are MNHEY and SMNVEV (reference sequence). The CDR3 is 12 amino acids. DNA of the CDR3: TGTGCCAGAAACAAAAGGGACAACGTCCTGACTTTC. Encoded protein: CARNKRDNVLTF.

J is TRBJ2-5 and V is TRBV20-1; the D gene could be TRBD1 or TRBD2 (5 bases each). Trimming stripped 3 bases from V and 5 bases from J, with 13 bases between. This CDR3 has 13 residues. Germline V gives CDR1 DFQATT, CDR2 SNEGSKA (reference sequence). Written as DNA, the CDR3 is TGCAGTGCTAGCGGGGCGGTGAGGGAGACCCAGTACTTC. Translated, it gives CSASGAVRETQYF.

This chain joins TRBV7-2 and TRBJ2-5, with a possible D match to TRBD1 (6 bases). Germline V gene lookup returns CDR1 SGHTA and CDR2 FQGNSA. This CDR3 is built from 14 residues. V lost 0 bases, J lost 7 bases, and 12 bases lay in between. CDR3 coding DNA: TGTGCCAGCAGCTTAGCGCCAGGGGAAGGGACCCAGTACTTC. Its protein is CASSLAPGEGTQYF.

The rearrangement joins TRBV15 to TRBJ2-6; the D gene is possibly TRBD1 (5 bases). There are 15 residues in the CDR3. CDR1 is LNHNV, CDR2 YYDKDF, per germline (reference sequence). Trimming removed 1 base at V and 4 bases at J, with 8 bases between. For the CDR3, the DNA is TGTGCCACCAGCAGAGGGGCAGGGGGGGCCAACGTCCTGACTTTC. It encodes CATSRGAGGANVLTF.

This chain joins TRBV7-9 and TRBJ2-7, with 7 bases lining up with TRBD1. J lost 7 bases, V lost 3 bases, and 15 bases had no gene match. The CDR3 has 16 amino acids. CDR1 is SEHNR and CDR2 is FQNEAQ in the germline V gene (reference sequence). CDR3 coding DNA: TGTGCCAGCAGCTTTGGGTGGCAGGGACAGCCGGGGGAGCAGTACTTC. It yields the protein CASSFGWQGQPGEQYF.

This clonotype turned up a few times. The rearrangement uses TRBV4-1 and TRBJ2-2; TRBD1 might be the D (5 bases). The CDR3 is made up of 14 amino acids. V dropped 3 bases and J dropped 5 bases, with 10 bases sitting between them. Germline CDR1 and CDR2: MGHRA and YSYEKL. CDR3 sequence reads: CASSHPRGTGELFF. The CDR3 DNA reads TGCGCCAGCAGCCACCCTAGGGGTACCGGGGAGCTGTTTTTT.

The chain carries TRBV20-1 and TRBJ2-5, with D possibly matching TRBD2 (6 bases). Looked up from germline, CDR1 is DFQATT and CDR2 is SNEGSKA (reference sequence). V lost 0 bases and J lost 3, with 11 bases in between. The CDR3 length is 14 residues. In DNA, the CDR3 is TGCAGTGCTAGAGATCCGGGACTTGAAGAGACCCAGTACTTC. Its protein product is CSARDPGLEETQYF.

In DNA, the CDR3 is TGTGCCAGCAGCTCGCCCTCGAAAGGGAACATTCAGTACTTC. This encodes CASSSPSKGNIQYF. The gene calls are TRBV7-3 and TRBJ2-4; no reliable D call. Germline loops: CDR1 SGHTA, CDR2 FQGTGA. The CDR3 contains 14 residues. V lost 4 bases and J lost 7, with 14 bases in between. The variable domain in full, completed from reference TRBV7-3 and TRBJ2-4, reads GAGVSQTPSNKVTEKGKYVELRCDPISGHTALYWYRQSLGQGPEFLIYFQGTGAADDSGLPNDRFFAVRPEGSVSTLKIQRTERGDSAVYLCASSSPSKGNIQYFGAGTRLSVL.

This clonotype was seen at least ten times. V gene TRBV5-8 combines with J gene TRBJ1-2; TRBD1 matches 7 bases. The J segment lost 3 bases and the V segment lost 0 bases, leaving 2 bases of the junction unmatched. This CDR3 is built from 14 residues. Germline V CDR1 and CDR2: SGHTS, YDEGEE. The CDR3 sequence is CASSLGGTDYGYTF. Here the CDR3 DNA reads TGTGCCAGCAGCTTGGGGGGGACAGACTATGGCTACACCTTC. The full variable domain, its missing parts supplied by reference TRBV5-8 and TRBJ1-2, is EAGVTQSPTHLIKTRGQQATLRCSPISGHTSVYWYQQALGLGLQFLLWYDEGEERNRGNFPPRFSGRQFPNYSSELNVNALELEDSALYLCASSLGGTDYGYTFGSGTRLTVV.

This clonotype was seen a few times. The chain has TRBV12-3 or TRBV12-4 and TRBJ2-7; D possibly matches TRBD1 or TRBD2 (6 bases each). There are 16 residues in the CDR3. The V end was cut by 4 bases, the J end by 0 bases, with 16 bases between. The CDR3 loop reads CASSWGAYPSSYEQYF. CDR3 DNA: TGTGCCAGCAGTTGGGGGGCCTACCCTAGCTCCTACGAGCAGTACTTC.

Concerning this clonotype itself: Mismatch with germline at one junction end may stem from a read error. The chain links TRBV5-1 to TRBJ1-4, with D possibly being TRBD1 (6 bases). The germline V gene encodes CDR1 SGHRS and CDR2 YFSETQ. CDR3 length: 18 amino acids. CDR3 region: CASSLWVTGFGGNEKLFF. The CDR3 DNA sequence: TGTGCCAGCAGCTTGTGGGTCACAGGGTTTGGCGGAAATGAAAAACTGTTTTTT.

This clonotype was counted at least ten times. The chain joins TRBV29-1 to TRBJ2-7, with D perhaps TRBD1 (6 bases). CDR3 length equals 12 residues. Germline lookup yields CDR1 SQVTM and CDR2 ANQGSEA. Trimming shortened V by 8 bases and J by 2 bases, and 13 bases separated the two germline ends. The chain's CDR3 is CSLRGRTYEQYF. In DNA form, the CDR3 reads TGCAGCCTCAGGGGTAGGACCTACGAGCAGTACTTC.

This clonotype occurred many times. The chain recombines TRBV13 with TRBJ2-7; D remains ambiguous. V lost 0 bases and J 1 base, leaving 7 bases between the germline ends. The CDR3 loop spans 14 amino acids. The germline V gene encodes CDR1 PRHDT and CDR2 FYEKMQ (reference sequence). The CDR3 sequence is CASSLGLTSYEQYF. CDR3 bases: TGTGCCAGCAGCTTAGGCCTGACTTCCTACGAGCAGTACTTC.

The chain couples TRBV7-2 to TRBJ2-7; D is perhaps TRBD2 (6 bases). The V gene lost 1 base and the J gene lost 0 bases, with 13 bases spanning the gap. Germline CDR1 SGHTA, CDR2 FQGNSA. The CDR3 sequence is 16 residues long. The CDR3 nucleotides read TGTGCCAGCAGCTTAGTCGGGGGAGGTTTCTCCTACGAGCAGTACTTC. This translates into CASSLVGGGFSYEQYF.

The chain employs TRBV2 and TRBJ1-1; D is perhaps TRBD1 (5 bases). Trimming took 6 bases from V and 1 from J, leaving 15 bases between them. CDR3 length equals 15 residues. CDR1 SNHLY and CDR2 FYNNEI come from the germline V gene. The CDR3 loop is CASSRRQGPNTEAFF. The CDR3 DNA sequence: TGTGCCAGCAGCCGTCGGCAGGGCCCGAACACTGAAGCTTTCTTT.

The table lists this clonotype with many counts. This chain links TRBV29-1 with TRBJ1-1, with 8 bases fitting TRBD1. The CDR3 covers 14 residues. J gave up 3 bases and V 4 bases, and 7 bases lay outside the gene matches. Germline V CDR1 and CDR2: SQVTM, ANQGSEA. For the CDR3, the DNA is TGCAGCGTTGGAGGTGGGACAGGTGACACTGAAGCTTTCTTT. It yields the protein CSVGGGTGDTEAFF.

The rearrangement joins TRBV12-3 or TRBV12-4 to TRBJ2-5; D possibly matches TRBD1 or TRBD2 (5 bases each). V was clipped by 3 bases and J by 6 bases, with 14 bases between them. This CDR3 region has 14 residues. CDR3 in DNA: TGTGCCAGCAGTTTTGGGGGTGTAGGAAAGACCCAGTACTTC. Amino acid sequence: CASSFGGVGKTQYF.

This clonotype was observed at least ten times. The CDR3 spells CASSQGVQYGYTF. The CDR3 nucleotides are TGTGCCAGCAGCCAAGGCGTCCAGTATGGCTACACCTTC. The chain has TRBV14 and TRBJ1-2; D unresolved. V was pared by 1 base and J by 5 bases, with 8 bases between. CDR3 length equals 13 residues. Germline V gene sequence: CDR1 SGHDN, CDR2 FVKESK.

The chain joins TRBV19 to TRBJ1-1; D unresolved. Germline V gives CDR1 LNHDA, CDR2 SQIVND (reference sequence). The CDR3 loop spans 12 amino acids. Here the CDR3 DNA reads TGTGCTAGTGGGTCCGGGAACACTGAAGCTTTCTTT. Its translation is CASGSGNTEAFF.

Remarks on this clonotype: Possible read error: a much larger clone is one base away. V and J are TRBV10-3 and TRBJ1-2; D might be TRBD1 (6 bases). This CDR3 is 14 amino acids long. Germline lookup yields CDR1 ENHRY and CDR2 SYGVKD. V was trimmed by 3 bases and J by 7 bases, leaving 15 bases between them. CDR3 bases: TGTGCCATCAGTGAAGCGCGGGGGGCAGGTGGCTACACCTTC. Translated: CAISEARGAGGYTF.

Worth noting for this clonotype: A read error may be the cause here, since a much bigger clone is one base away. The chain has TRBV2 and TRBJ2-7, with D tentatively TRBD1 or TRBD2 (5 bases each). The CDR3 runs to 15 residues. Looked up from germline, CDR1 is SNHLY and CDR2 is FYNNEI. For the CDR3, the DNA is TGTGCCAGCAGTGATGGGTCTAGGCCTGGGGGAGAGCAGTGCTTC. Translated, it gives CASSDGSRPGGEQCF.

Worth noting for this clonotype: This could be a read error, since a much larger clone is one nucleotide away. V gene TRBV20-1 combines with J gene TRBJ2-7; possible D gene TRBD2, 6 bases. This CDR3 spans 14 amino acids. The V gene's germline CDR1 is DFQATT and CDR2 SNEGSKA (reference sequence). The CDR3 region has the DNA TGCAGTTCTAGAGTGGGGGGAGGTTGGACTGAGCAGTACTTC. It translates to CSSRVGGGWTEQYF.

The table lists this clonotype with many counts. This chain connects TRBV9 to TRBJ2-7; 8 nucleotides agree with TRBD2. V lost 3 bases, J lost 4 bases, and 3 bases stayed unmatched. CDR1 SGDLS and CDR2 YYNGEE come from the germline V gene. The CDR3 has 13 residues. CDR3 in DNA: TGTGCCAGCAGCGCGAGCGGGGGTTACGAGCAGTACTTC. Translation: CASSASGGYEQYF.

In its sample, this clonotype was seen many times. The chain carries TRBV6-2 or TRBV6-3 and TRBJ2-6; D gene unclear. This CDR3 spans 15 amino acids. Germline CDR1 reads MNHEY; CDR2 reads SVGEGT. Deletions cut 7 bases from V and 0 bases from J, with 10 bases between. CDR3 residues: CASTTRSSGANVLTF. In DNA form, the CDR3 reads TGTGCCAGCACTACACGAAGCTCTGGGGCCAACGTCCTGACTTTC.